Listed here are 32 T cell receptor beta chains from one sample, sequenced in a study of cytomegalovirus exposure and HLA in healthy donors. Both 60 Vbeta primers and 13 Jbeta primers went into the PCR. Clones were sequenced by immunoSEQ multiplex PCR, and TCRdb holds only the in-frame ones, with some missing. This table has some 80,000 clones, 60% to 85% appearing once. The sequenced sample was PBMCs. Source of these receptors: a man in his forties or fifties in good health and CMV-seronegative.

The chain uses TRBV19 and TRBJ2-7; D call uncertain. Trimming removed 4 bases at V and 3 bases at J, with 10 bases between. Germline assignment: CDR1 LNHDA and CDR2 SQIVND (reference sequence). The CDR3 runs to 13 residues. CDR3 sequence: CASSNVAGYEQYF. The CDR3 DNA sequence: TGTGCCAGTAGTAATGTCGCAGGCTACGAGCAGTACTTC. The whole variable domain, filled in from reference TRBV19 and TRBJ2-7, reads DGGITQSPKYLFRKEGQNVTLSCEQNLNHDAMYWYRQDPGQGLRLIYYSQIVNDFQKGDIAEGYSVSREKKESFPLTVTSAQKNPTAFYLCASSNVAGYEQYFGPGTRLTVT.

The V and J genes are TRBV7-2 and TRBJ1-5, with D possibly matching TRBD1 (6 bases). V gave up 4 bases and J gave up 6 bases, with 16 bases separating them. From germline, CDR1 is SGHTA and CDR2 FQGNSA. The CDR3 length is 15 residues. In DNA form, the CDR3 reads TGTGCCAGCAGCTCCTTTGGGGGCGCGAGTCAGCCCCAGCATTTT. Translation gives CASSSFGGASQPQHF.

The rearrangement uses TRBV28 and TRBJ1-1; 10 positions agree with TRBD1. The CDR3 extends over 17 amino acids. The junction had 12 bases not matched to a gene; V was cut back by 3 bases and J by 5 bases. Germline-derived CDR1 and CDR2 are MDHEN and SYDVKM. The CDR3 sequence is CASSLPFDRGRKTEAFF. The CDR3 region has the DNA TGTGCCAGCAGTTTGCCCTTCGACAGGGGGCGTAAGACTGAAGCTTTCTTT.

CDR3 residues: CASSHPRGQGGEKLFF. CDR3 DNA: TGCGCCAGCAGCCACCCCAGGGGACAGGGAGGTGAAAAACTGTTTTTT. The chain is built from TRBV4-1 and TRBJ1-4, with 9 bases identical to TRBD1. The germline V gene has CDR1 MGHRA and CDR2 YSYEKL. The CDR3 totals 16 residues. J lost 7 bases, V lost 3 bases, and 9 bases had no gene match.

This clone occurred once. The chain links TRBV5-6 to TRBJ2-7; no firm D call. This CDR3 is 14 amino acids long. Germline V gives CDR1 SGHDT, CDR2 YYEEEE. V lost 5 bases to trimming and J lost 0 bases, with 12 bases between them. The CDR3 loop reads CASRLKVHSYEQYF. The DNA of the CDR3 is TGTGCCAGCAGACTCAAAGTTCACTCCTACGAGCAGTACTTC.

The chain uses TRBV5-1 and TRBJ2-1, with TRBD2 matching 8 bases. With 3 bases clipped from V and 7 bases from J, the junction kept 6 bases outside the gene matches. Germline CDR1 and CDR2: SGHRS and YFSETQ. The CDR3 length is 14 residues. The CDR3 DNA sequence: TGCGCCAGCAGCTCCGGGACTAGTGTTAATGAGCAGTTCTTC. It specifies CASSSGTSVNEQFF.

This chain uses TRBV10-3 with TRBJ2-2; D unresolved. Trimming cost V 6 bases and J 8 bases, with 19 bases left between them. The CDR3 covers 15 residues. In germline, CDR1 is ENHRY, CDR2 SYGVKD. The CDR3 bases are TGTGCCATCAGCCAAAAGGTAGTAGCAACGGGGGAGCTGTTTTTT. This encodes CAISQKVVATGELFF.

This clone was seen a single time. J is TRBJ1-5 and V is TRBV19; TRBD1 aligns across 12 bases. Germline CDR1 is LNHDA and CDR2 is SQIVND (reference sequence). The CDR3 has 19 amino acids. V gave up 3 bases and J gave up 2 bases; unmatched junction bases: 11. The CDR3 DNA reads TGTGCCAGTAGTATGGATTCCGGGACAGGGGGCCTGGGCAATCAGCCCCAGCATTTT. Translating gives CASSMDSGTGGLGNQPQHF.

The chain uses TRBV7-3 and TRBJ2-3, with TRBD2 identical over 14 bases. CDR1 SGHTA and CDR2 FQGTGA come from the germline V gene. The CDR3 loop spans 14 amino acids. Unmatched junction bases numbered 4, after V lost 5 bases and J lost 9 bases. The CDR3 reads CASSETSGRGTQYF. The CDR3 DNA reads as TGTGCCAGCAGCGAGACTAGCGGGAGGGGAACGCAGTATTTT.

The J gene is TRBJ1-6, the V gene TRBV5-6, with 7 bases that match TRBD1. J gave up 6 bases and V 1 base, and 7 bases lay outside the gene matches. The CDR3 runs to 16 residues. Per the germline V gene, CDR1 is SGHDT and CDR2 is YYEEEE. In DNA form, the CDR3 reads TGTGCCAGCAGCTTGTATCAAGGGGGCAGTAATTCACCCCTCCACTTT. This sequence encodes CASSLYQGGSNSPLHF.

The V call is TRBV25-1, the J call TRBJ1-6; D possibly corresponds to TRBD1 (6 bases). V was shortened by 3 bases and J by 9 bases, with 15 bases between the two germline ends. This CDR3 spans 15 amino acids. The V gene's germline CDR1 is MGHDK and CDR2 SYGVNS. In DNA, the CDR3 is TGTGCCAGCAGTGACCTACAGGGTCGTTCTTCACCCCTCCACTTT. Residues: CASSDLQGRSSPLHF.

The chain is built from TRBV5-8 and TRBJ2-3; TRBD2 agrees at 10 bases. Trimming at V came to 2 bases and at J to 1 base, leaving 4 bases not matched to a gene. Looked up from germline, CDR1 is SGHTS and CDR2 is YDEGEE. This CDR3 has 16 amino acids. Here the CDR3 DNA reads TGTGCCAGCAGCTTAGGAGGGACTAGCGGCACAGATACGCAGTATTTT. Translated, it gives CASSLGGTSGTDTQYF.

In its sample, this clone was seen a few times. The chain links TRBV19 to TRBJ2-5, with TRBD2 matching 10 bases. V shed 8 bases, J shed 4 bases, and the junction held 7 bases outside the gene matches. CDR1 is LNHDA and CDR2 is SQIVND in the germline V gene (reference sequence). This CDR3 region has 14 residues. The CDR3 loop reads CASSLAGAGETQYF. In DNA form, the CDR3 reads TGTGCCAGTTCCCTAGCGGGAGCGGGAGAGACCCAGTACTTC.

The CDR3 loop reads CASSEVGFRENTEAFF. In DNA form, the CDR3 reads TGTGCCAGCAGTGAAGTCGGGTTCAGGGAGAACACTGAAGCTTTCTTT. The chain couples TRBV6-1 to TRBJ1-1, with D possibly TRBD1 on 5 matching bases. The CDR3 has 16 amino acids. With 1 base removed from V and 1 base from J, the gap between germline ends came to 13 bases. Germline assignment: CDR1 MNHNS and CDR2 SASEGT.

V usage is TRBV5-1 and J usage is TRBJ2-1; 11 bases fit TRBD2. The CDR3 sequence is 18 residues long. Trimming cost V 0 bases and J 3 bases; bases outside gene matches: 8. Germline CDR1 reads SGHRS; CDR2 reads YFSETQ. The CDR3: CASSLGLAGGRFYNEQFF. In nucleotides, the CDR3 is TGCGCCAGCAGCTTGGGGCTAGCGGGAGGCAGATTCTACAATGAGCAGTTCTTC.

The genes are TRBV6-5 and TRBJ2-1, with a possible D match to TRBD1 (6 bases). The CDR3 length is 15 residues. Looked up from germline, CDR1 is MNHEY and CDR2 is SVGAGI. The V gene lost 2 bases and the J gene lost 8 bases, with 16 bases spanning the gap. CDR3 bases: TGTGCCAGCAGTTACCTTCAGGGGAACGTGTATGAGCAGTTCTTC. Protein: CASSYLQGNVYEQFF.

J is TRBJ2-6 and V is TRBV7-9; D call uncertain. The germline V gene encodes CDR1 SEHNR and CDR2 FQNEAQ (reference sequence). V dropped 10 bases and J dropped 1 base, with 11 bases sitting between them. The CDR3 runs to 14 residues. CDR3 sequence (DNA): TGTGCCACCGCGGATGGATCTGGGGCCAACGTCCTGACTTTC. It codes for CATADGSGANVLTF.

CDR3 nucleotide sequence: TGTGCCAGCAGAACAGGGGGGAACTACGAGCAGTACTTC. Protein product: CASRTGGNYEQYF. This sequence joins TRBV28 and TRBJ2-7; TRBD1 agrees at 8 bases. The CDR3 loop spans 13 amino acids. Germline V gene sequence: CDR1 MDHEN, CDR2 SYDVKM. Germline trimming cut 6 bases from V and 3 bases from J; bases unmatched to any gene: 4.

The CDR3 loop reads CAISEGTGYFEAFF. In nucleotides, the CDR3 is TGTGCCATCAGTGAGGGGACAGGGTATTTCGAAGCTTTCTTT. The chain carries TRBV10-3 and TRBJ1-1; 9 positions match TRBD1. Germline V gene data show CDR1 as ENHRY and CDR2 as SYGVKD. The CDR3 consists of 14 residues. Trimming cost V 2 bases and J 8 bases; bases outside gene matches: 6.

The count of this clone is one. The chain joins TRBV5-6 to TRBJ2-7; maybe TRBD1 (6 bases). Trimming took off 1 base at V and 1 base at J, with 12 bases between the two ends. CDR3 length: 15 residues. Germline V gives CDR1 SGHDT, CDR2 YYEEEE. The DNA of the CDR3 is TGTGCCAGCAGCTTGTATTCAGGGGATTCCTACGAGCAGTACTTC. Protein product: CASSLYSGDSYEQYF.

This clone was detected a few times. The CDR3: CAWSLVDEQFF. In nucleotides, the CDR3 is TGTGCCTGGAGTCTTGTCGATGAGCAGTTCTTC. The chain employs TRBV30 and TRBJ2-1; D unresolved. CDR1 is GTSNPN, CDR2 SVGIG, per germline (reference sequence). V was shortened by 2 bases and J by 8 bases, with 7 bases between the two germline ends. The length of the CDR3 is 11 residues.

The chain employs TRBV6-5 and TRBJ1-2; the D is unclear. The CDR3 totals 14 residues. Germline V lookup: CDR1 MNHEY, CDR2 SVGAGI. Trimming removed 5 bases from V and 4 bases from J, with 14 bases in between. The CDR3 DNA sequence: TGTGCCAGCAGTCCCCGGAGGGCCTCCTATGGCTACACCTTC. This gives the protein CASSPRRASYGYTF.

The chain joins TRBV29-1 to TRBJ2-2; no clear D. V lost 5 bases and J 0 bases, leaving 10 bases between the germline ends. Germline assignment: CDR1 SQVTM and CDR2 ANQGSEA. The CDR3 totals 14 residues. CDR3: CSVLGRTNTGELFF. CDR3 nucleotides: TGCAGCGTTCTGGGCAGAACGAACACCGGGGAGCTGTTTTTT.

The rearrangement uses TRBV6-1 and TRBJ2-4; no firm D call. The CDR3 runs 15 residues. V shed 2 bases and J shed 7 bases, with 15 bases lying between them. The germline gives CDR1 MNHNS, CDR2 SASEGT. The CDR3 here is CASSESLQARNIQYF. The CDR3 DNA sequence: TGTGCCAGCAGTGAAAGTCTGCAGGCCAGGAACATTCAGTACTTC.

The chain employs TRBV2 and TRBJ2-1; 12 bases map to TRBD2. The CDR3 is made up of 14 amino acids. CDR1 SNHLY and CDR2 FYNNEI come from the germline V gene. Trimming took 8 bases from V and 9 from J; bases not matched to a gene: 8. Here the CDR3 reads CASGASGRASEQFF. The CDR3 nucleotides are TGTGCCAGCGGGGCTAGCGGGAGGGCATCTGAGCAGTTCTTC.

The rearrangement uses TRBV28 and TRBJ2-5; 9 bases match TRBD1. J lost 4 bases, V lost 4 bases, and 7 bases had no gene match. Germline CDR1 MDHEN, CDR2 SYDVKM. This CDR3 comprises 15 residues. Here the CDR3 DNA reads TGTGCCAGCAGTTGGGACAGGGCGGGGACAGAGACCCAGTACTTC. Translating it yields CASSWDRAGTETQYF.

The chain's CDR3 is CASSRSVQETQYF. The CDR3 nucleotides are TGTGCCAGTAGTAGGTCAGTCCAAGAGACCCAGTACTTC. This chain uses TRBV19 with TRBJ2-5; D remains ambiguous. V was cut by 4 bases and J by 1 base, with 7 bases left in between. Looked up from germline, CDR1 is LNHDA and CDR2 is SQIVND (reference sequence). There are 13 residues in the CDR3.

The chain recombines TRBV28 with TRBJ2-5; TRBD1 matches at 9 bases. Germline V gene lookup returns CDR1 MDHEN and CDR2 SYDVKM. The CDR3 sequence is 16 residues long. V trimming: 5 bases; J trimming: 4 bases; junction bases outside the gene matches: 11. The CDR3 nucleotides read TGTGCCAGCAGTCCAACGCCGGGACAGGGCCGAGAGACCCAGTACTTC. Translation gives CASSPTPGQGRETQYF.

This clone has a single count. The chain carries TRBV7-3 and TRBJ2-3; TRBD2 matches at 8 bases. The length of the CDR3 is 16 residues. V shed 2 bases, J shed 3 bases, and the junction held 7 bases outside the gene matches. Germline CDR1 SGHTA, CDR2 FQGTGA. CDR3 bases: TGTGCCAGCAGCTTACGAAGCGGGAGTGGGACAGATACGCAGTATTTT. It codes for CASSLRSGSGTDTQYF.

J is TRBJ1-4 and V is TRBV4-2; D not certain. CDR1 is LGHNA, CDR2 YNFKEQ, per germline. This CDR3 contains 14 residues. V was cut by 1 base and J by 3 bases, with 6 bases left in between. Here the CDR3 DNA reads TGTGCCAGCAGCCAAGCCAGTCCTAATGAAAAACTGTTTTTT. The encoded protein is CASSQASPNEKLFF.

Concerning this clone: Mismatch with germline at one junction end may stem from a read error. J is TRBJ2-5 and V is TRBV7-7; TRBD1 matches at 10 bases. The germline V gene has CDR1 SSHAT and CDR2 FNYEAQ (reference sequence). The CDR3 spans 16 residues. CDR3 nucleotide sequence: TGTGCTAGCAGCTTAGGTGGGACAGGGGTAGCGGAGACCCAGTACTTC. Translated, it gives CASSLGGTGVAETQYF.

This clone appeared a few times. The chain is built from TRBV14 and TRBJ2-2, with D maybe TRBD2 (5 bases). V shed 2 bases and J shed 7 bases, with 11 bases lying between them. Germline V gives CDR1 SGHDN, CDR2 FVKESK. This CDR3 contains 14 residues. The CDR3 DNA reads TGTGCCAGCAGCCAACGGGGATTCGACGGGGAGCTGTTTTTT. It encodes CASSQRGFDGELFF.